This T cell receptor beta chain is drawn from a study of T-cell memory formation after mild COVID-19. Study-wide results and caveats: Whether second-wave clones peaking at day 37 were SARS-CoV-2 specific went unconfirmed.

This clonotype was seen only a few times. Its target is not known. V shed 1 base, J shed 2 bases, and the junction held 8 bases outside the gene matches. Per germline, CDR1 MGHRA and CDR2 YSYEKL. CDR3 size: 16 residues. A single record per CDR3 protein comes from TCRdb applying MiXCR to the 5' RACE reads. The repertoire consists of about 470,000 distinct CDR3 sequences, with approximately 23% occurring once and the leading ten covering around an eighth. This receptor was obtained from an adult woman who had mild COVID-19 (a few samples of this study predate the infection). Cell type and time point are not known. This chain joins TRBV4-1 and TRBJ2-7; 7 bases align to TRBD1. Sequencing was done on a sample of PBMCs or a T cell subset sorted from them (not recorded which). The CDR3 DNA reads as TGCGCCAGCAGCCAAGTTCCGGGACAGAGCACCTACGAGCAGTACTTC. It is translated as CASSQVPGQSTYEQYF.